The rows below give T cell receptor beta chains drawn from one sample of a study of OX40 agonist ivuxolimab in advanced cancers. Profiling relied on immunoSEQ multiplex PCR, and the TCRdb table lists in-frame clones only, not all of them. The repertoire holds fewer than 90,000 clones, with roughly 90% as singletons. The specimen comprised CD4+ or CD8+ T cells sorted from blood, sampled in a trial of the OX40 agonist ivuxolimab. The receptors come from an adult with an advanced solid tumor such as melanoma, head and neck, liver or kidney cancer. Each CDR3 is given with its conserved first and last residue. The D gene is left open where the match is weak. Rows give clone size only sometimes, using once, few, many, or a class for an expanded clone.

v_call	clone_size	j_call	d_call	cdr3_aa	cdr3_nt
TRBV6-5	once	TRBJ1-3	TRBD1	CASRRGTEGNTIYF	TGTGCCAGCAGACGTGGGACAGAGGGAAACACCATATATTTT
TRBV7-7	NA	TRBJ2-1	NA	CASSLAVSSYNEQFF	TGTGCTAGCAGCTTAGCGGTGAGCTCCTACAATGAGCAGTTCTTC
TRBV28	NA	TRBJ1-4	NA	CASSSDRPDEKLFF	TGTGCCAGCAGCTCCGACAGGCCCGATGAAAAACTGTTTTTT
TRBV19	few	TRBJ2-1	TRBD2	CASSKRGTSGGTPGNEQFF	TGTGCCAGTAGTAAGCGAGGGACTAGCGGGGGGACCCCTGGTAATGAGCAGTTCTTC
TRBV2	NA	TRBJ2-7	NA	CASRDRTYEQYF	TGTGCCAGCAGGGACCGCACCTACGAGCAGTACTTC
TRBV27	NA	TRBJ2-3	NA	CASSFREKDTQYF	TGTGCCAGCAGTTTTAGGGAGAAAGATACGCAGTATTTT
TRBV28	NA	TRBJ2-1	NA	CASSFPGLGRGEQFF	TGTGCCAGCAGTTTTCCCGGCCTGGGTCGAGGGGAGCAGTTCTTC
TRBV29-1	NA	TRBJ1-1	NA	CSVDPAGVGTEAFF	TGCAGCGTTGACCCAGCCGGGGTCGGCACTGAAGCTTTCTTT
TRBV6-5	few	TRBJ2-7	TRBD1	CASSRWTGTEQYF	TGTGCCAGCAGTAGATGGACAGGGACCGAGCAGTACTTC
TRBV11-2	NA	TRBJ2-5	NA	CASSLGRALGSQETQYF	TGTGCCAGCAGCTTAGGGAGGGCACTGGGGTCCCAAGAGACCCAGTACTTC
TRBV2	few	TRBJ2-5	NA	CASSGGSVQETQYF	TGTGCCAGCAGTGGTGGGAGTGTTCAAGAGACCCAGTACTTC
TRBV5-6	NA	TRBJ1-6	NA	CASGGSASFNSPLHF	TGTGCCAGCGGGGGATCTGCTTCCTTCAATTCACCCCTCCACTTT
TRBV7-2	NA	TRBJ2-3	NA	CASSPLRKASTDTQYF	TGTGCCAGCAGCCCCCTGCGAAAGGCCAGCACAGATACGCAGTATTTT
TRBV7-9	NA	TRBJ2-7	NA	CASSFQYEQYF	TGTGCCAGCAGCTTTCAGTACGAGCAGTACTTC
TRBV19	NA	TRBJ1-5	NA	CASSMGEGGQPQHF	TGTGCCAGTAGTATGGGGGAAGGAGGACAGCCCCAGCATTTT
TRBV5-1	NA	TRBJ2-3	NA	CASSSTDPGDTQYF	TGCGCCAGCAGCTCAACGGACCCTGGGGATACGCAGTATTTT
TRBV9	NA	TRBJ1-5	TRBD1	CASSDGAGGSQPQHF	TGTGCCAGCAGTGACGGGGCAGGGGGCAGTCAGCCCCAGCATTTT
TRBV5-5	NA	TRBJ1-5	NA	CASCRGLNQPQHF	TGTGCCAGTTGCAGGGGCCTCAATCAGCCCCAGCATTTT
TRBV5-1	NA	TRBJ2-1	NA	CASSPTSNEQFF	TGCGCCAGCAGCCCGACTAGCAATGAGCAGTTCTTC
TRBV5-1	NA	TRBJ1-1	TRBD1	CASSLSTGGMNTEAFF	TGCGCCAGCAGCTTGTCAACAGGGGGCATGAACACTGAAGCTTTCTTT
TRBV4-1	NA	TRBJ1-2	NA	CASSQDGAGYGYTF	TGCGCCAGCAGCCAAGACGGGGCCGGCTATGGCTACACCTTC
TRBV11-3	NA	TRBJ2-7	TRBD1	CASSPGTGNTYEQYF	TGTGCCAGCAGCCCCGGGACAGGGAATACCTACGAGCAGTACTTC
TRBV11-2	NA	TRBJ2-2	TRBD1	CASSLGDRGYTGELFF	TGTGCCAGCAGCTTAGGTGACAGGGGCTACACCGGGGAGCTGTTTTTT
TRBV28	NA	TRBJ1-5	NA	CASIGGDQPQHF	TGTGCCAGCATCGGAGGCGATCAGCCCCAGCATTTT
TRBV11-1	NA	TRBJ2-1	TRBD2	CASSLARGTSLSYEQFF	TGTGCCAGCAGCTTAGCGCGGGGGACTAGTCTAAGCTATGAGCAGTTCTTC
TRBV5-6	NA	TRBJ2-7	TRBD2	CASSRRTSGSSEQYF	TGTGCCAGCAGCCGTCGGACTAGCGGGAGCAGCGAGCAGTACTTC
TRBV6-5	NA	TRBJ1-1	TRBD1	CASSYTSRGATEAFF	TGTGCCAGCAGTTATACGAGCAGGGGGGCCACTGAAGCTTTCTTT
TRBV7-9	NA	TRBJ2-3	NA	CASSLGVGTTSTDTQYF	TGTGCCAGCAGCTTAGGGGTAGGGACAACTAGCACAGATACGCAGTATTTT
TRBV5-6	NA	TRBJ2-7	NA	CASSGGPGPSYEQYF	TGTGCCAGCAGCGGGGGACCGGGACCATCCTACGAGCAGTACTTC
TRBV5-1	once	TRBJ1-3	NA	CASSPDSNSGNTIYF	TGCGCCAGCAGCCCTGACAGTAACTCTGGAAACACCATATATTTT
TRBV7-6	NA	TRBJ2-5	NA	CASSFRTSRETQYF	TGTGCCAGCAGCTTCCGGACTTCACGAGAGACCCAGTACTTC
TRBV7-9	NA	TRBJ2-3	TRBD2	CASSPQKGLAGVDTQYF	TGTGCCAGCAGCCCGCAAAAGGGACTAGCGGGAGTTGATACGCAGTATTTT
TRBV5-4	NA	TRBJ2-1	TRBD2	CASTPGSLAGGQHYNEQFF	TGTGCCAGCACTCCGGGATCGTTAGCGGGAGGTCAACACTACAATGAGCAGTTCTTC
TRBV6-1	NA	TRBJ2-7	TRBD2	CASRGLVLYEQYF	TGTGCCAGCAGGGGACTAGTCCTCTACGAGCAGTACTTC
TRBV7-6	NA	TRBJ1-5	TRBD1	CASSLGQGSNQPQHF	TGTGCCAGCAGCTTAGGACAGGGTAGTAATCAGCCCCAGCATTTT
TRBV29-1	NA	TRBJ1-1	TRBD1	CSVGQGEGEAFF	TGCAGCGTGGGACAGGGTGAAGGTGAAGCTTTCTTT
TRBV5-6	once	TRBJ1-1	NA	CASTDTLGNTEAFF	TGTGCCAGCACCGATACCCTAGGTAACACTGAAGCTTTCTTT
TRBV7-3	NA	TRBJ2-3	NA	CASSLKEDTQYF	TGTGCCAGCAGCTTAAAGGAAGATACGCAGTATTTT
TRBV5-1	NA	TRBJ2-5	TRBD1	CASSTDRAEAETQYF	TGCGCCAGCAGCACGGACAGGGCTGAGGCAGAGACCCAGTACTTC
TRBV5-1	NA	TRBJ1-3	NA	CASSLGDGNTIYF	TGCGCCAGCAGCTTGGGGGACGGAAACACCATATATTTT